Each of the 14 T cell receptor beta chains below was sequenced from the same sample in a study of blood T cell repertoires in COVID-19. Produced via immunoSEQ multiplex PCR; TCRdb's table is partial and in-frame only. The sample yields some 180,000 clones, over 70% seen once. The sequenced sample was peripheral blood. The receptors were sampled from a woman in her thirties or forties with COVID-19, enrolled during active disease.

The rearrangement links TRBV9 to TRBJ2-5; D unresolved. V was pared by 0 bases and J by 2 bases, with 11 bases between. The CDR3 runs to 15 residues. The V gene's germline CDR1 is SGDLS and CDR2 YYNGEE. Written as DNA, the CDR3 is TGTGCCAGCAGCGTAGCGATCCATAGTCAAGAGACCCAGTACTTC. It codes for CASSVAIHSQETQYF.

In its sample, this clone was seen a few times. The chain couples TRBV18 to TRBJ2-3, with D uncertain. This CDR3 has 11 residues. The V and J ends lost 3 bases and 9 bases respectively, with 7 bases between them. Germline values: CDR1 KGHSH, CDR2 LQKENI. In nucleotides, the CDR3 is TGTGCCAGCTCACCCCTCGGGACGCAGTATTTT. Its translation is CASSPLGTQYF.

The chain has TRBV7-6 and TRBJ1-2, with D possibly being TRBD1 (5 bases). The V gene's germline CDR1 is SGHVS and CDR2 FNYEAQ. V dropped 1 base and J dropped 6 bases, with 15 bases sitting between them. This CDR3 comprises 15 residues. CDR3 DNA: TGTGCCAGCAGCTTAGTTGCAGGGCAGACGGATGGCTACACCTTC. Protein sequence: CASSLVAGQTDGYTF. Full variable domain (rest looked up from reference TRBV7-6 and TRBJ1-2): GAGVSQSPRYKVTKRGQDVALRCDPISGHVSLYWYRQALGQGPEFLTYFNYEAQQDKSGLPNDRFSAERPEGSISTLTIQRTEQRDSAMYRCASSLVAGQTDGYTFGSGTRLTVV.

This rearrangement joins TRBV29-1 to TRBJ2-1; D unresolved. V was trimmed by 4 bases and J by 5 bases, leaving 9 bases between them. CDR3 length: 12 residues. Per germline, CDR1 SQVTM and CDR2 ANQGSEA. The CDR3 spells CSVGRLDNEQFF. The CDR3 DNA reads as TGCAGCGTTGGTCGGCTAGACAATGAGCAGTTCTTC.

V and J are TRBV25-1 and TRBJ1-2, with 8 positions matching TRBD1. The V gene's germline CDR1 is MGHDK and CDR2 SYGVNS. The CDR3 is 14 amino acids. After removal of 10 bases from V and 0 bases from J, the junction contained 7 bases not matched to a gene. The CDR3 nucleotides read TGTGCCACCCGACAGGGGCTTACTAACTATGGCTACACCTTC. This translates into CATRQGLTNYGYTF.

The chain links TRBV28 to TRBJ1-2, with no clear D. V was pared by 7 bases and J by 7 bases, with 10 bases between. The CDR3 has 11 amino acids. Germline assignment: CDR1 MDHEN and CDR2 SYDVKM. As DNA, the CDR3 is TGTGCCAGCAAGAGGCCGGGTGGCTACACCTTC. This translates into CASKRPGGYTF.

The rearrangement joins TRBV3-1 (or the pseudogene TRBV3-2) to TRBJ1-2; the match to TRBD1 covers 7 bases. V trimming: 2 bases; J trimming: 8 bases; junction bases outside the gene matches: 8. Germline V gives CDR1 LGHDT, CDR2 YNNKEL (reference sequence). CDR3 length: 14 residues. CDR3 loop: CASSQQQGIVGYTF. The CDR3 DNA is TGTGCCAGCAGCCAACAACAGGGGATCGTGGGCTACACCTTC.

The rearrangement links TRBV27 to TRBJ1-1, with D possibly matching TRBD1 (5 bases). This CDR3 contains 13 residues. Germline CDR1 and CDR2: MNHEY and SMNVEV (reference sequence). V lost 6 bases to trimming and J lost 11 bases, with 19 bases between them. The chain's CDR3 is CASSETGGTMAFF. For the CDR3, the DNA is TGTGCCAGCAGCGAAACGGGAGGGACTATGGCTTTCTTT.

This clone is a singleton in its sample. This rearrangement joins TRBV12-3 or TRBV12-4 to TRBJ2-3; 8 bases agree with TRBD2. The CDR3 covers 13 residues. V was pared by 7 bases and J by 2 bases, with 2 bases of the junction left unmatched. CDR3 coding DNA: TGTGCCAGCACGGGGGGGGTCACAGATACGCAGTATTTT. It codes for CASTGGVTDTQYF.

The gene calls are TRBV18 and TRBJ1-1; a weak D match, TRBD1 (5 bases). Looked up from germline, CDR1 is KGHSH and CDR2 is LQKENI. CDR3 length: 14 residues. V was clipped by 5 bases and J by 1 base, with 11 bases between them. The CDR3 coding sequence is TGTGCCAGCTCATTGCAGGGAGGGAACACTGAAGCTTTCTTT. Its translation: CASSLQGGNTEAFF. Variable domain in full (rest from reference TRBV18 and TRBJ1-1): NAGVMQNPRHLVRRRGQEARLRCSPMKGHSHVYWYRQLPEEGLKFMVYLQKENIIDESGMPKERFSAEFPKEGPSILRIQQVVRGDSAAYFCASSLQGGNTEAFFGQGTRLTVV.

The V gene is TRBV5-1, the J gene TRBJ2-5; 10 nucleotides align to TRBD2. CDR1 and CDR2 from the germline V gene are SGHRS and YFSETQ. Trimming cost V 1 base and J 0 bases; bases outside gene matches: 3. This CDR3 region has 16 residues. The CDR3 bases are TGCGCCAGCAGCTTGAGAAGCGGGGGGGACCAAGAGACCCAGTACTTC. Its protein product is CASSLRSGGDQETQYF. Full variable domain (remainder filled in from reference TRBV5-1 and TRBJ2-5): KAGVTQTPRYLIKTRGQQVTLSCSPISGHRSVSWYQQTPGQGLQFLFEYFSETQRNKGNFPGRFSGRQFSNSRSEMNVSTLELGDSALYLCASSLRSGGDQETQYFGPGTRLLVL.

This clone was seen only a few times. The genes are TRBV2 and TRBJ1-5; a possible D gene is TRBD1 (6 bases). V was clipped by 4 bases and J by 6 bases, with 16 bases between them. CDR3 length equals 15 residues. Per the germline V gene, CDR1 is SNHLY and CDR2 is FYNNEI. The chain's CDR3 is CASSAPQGIGQPQHF. DNA for the CDR3: TGTGCCAGCAGTGCCCCTCAGGGGATCGGTCAGCCCCAGCATTTT.

The chain couples TRBV28 to TRBJ2-7; 9 bases are a match to TRBD1. The V and J ends lost 4 bases and 0 bases, in that order; junction bases with no gene match: 13. In germline, CDR1 is MDHEN, CDR2 SYDVKM. The length of the CDR3 is 18 residues. The CDR3 DNA follows: TGTGCCAGCAGTTCTCCTGGGGGACAGGGATCCTCCTCCTACGAGCAGTACTTC. This codes for CASSSPGGQGSSSYEQYF.

V and J are TRBV19 and TRBJ2-7; D perhaps matches TRBD2 (5 bases). V was cut by 2 bases and J by 4 bases, with 12 bases left in between. Germline CDR1 reads LNHDA; CDR2 reads SQIVND (reference sequence). The CDR3 totals 14 residues. The CDR3 here is CASSITLGRYEQYF. The DNA of the CDR3 is TGTGCCAGTAGTATAACCCTAGGGAGATACGAGCAGTACTTC.